This T cell receptor (beta chain) was sequenced in a study of CD8 T cells in ankylosing spondylitis. Study findings and constraints: Researchers report that disease-linked clones proved CD8+ and relatively rare in peripheral blood. Existing reports had already noted some motif variants in reactive arthritis synovial fluid and blood. In ankylosing spondylitis blood, a motif of 7 to 9 highly homologous TCR beta variants appeared characteristic.

The sample holds many counts of this clonotype. Antigen specificity is unknown. Germline-derived CDR1 and CDR2 are DFQATT and SNEGSKA (reference sequence). The V gene lost 6 bases and the J gene lost 3 bases, with 10 bases spanning the gap. The CDR3 is 12 amino acids. Researchers built TCR beta libraries using quantitative 5'-RACE with molecular barcodes. TCRdb reprocessed the 5' RACE reads with MiXCR, giving one entry per CDR3 protein. Among about 800,000 distinct CDR3 sequences, around 11% were seen once, and the ten largest hold about 0.5%. This clonotype was sampled from a male donor with ankylosing spondylitis. The sample taken for sequencing was blood, either unsorted or a sorted T cell fraction (not recorded which). The chain has TRBV20-1 and TRBJ2-3; D is unresolved. CDR3 loop: CSAPERTDTQYF. The CDR3 DNA reads TGCAGTGCCCCGGAGAGAACAGATACGCAGTATTTT.